The 23 T cell receptor beta chains below were found in one sample sequenced in a study of cytomegalovirus exposure and HLA in healthy donors. PCR used 60 Vbeta primers and 13 Jbeta primers. Data came from immunoSEQ multiplex PCR; TCRdb stores just in-frame clones and leaves some out. Counted here are around 120,000 clones, 63% occurring once; the ten biggest clones make up roughly 10%. Sequencing was carried out using PBMCs. The receptor source for this set is a man in his forties in good health and CMV-seropositive.

The chain has TRBV10-3 and TRBJ1-1; perhaps TRBD1 as D (5 bases). CDR3 length equals 14 residues. Trimming took 0 bases from V and 3 from J, leaving 8 bases between them. The germline V gene has CDR1 ENHRY and CDR2 SYGVKD. The CDR3 region has the DNA TGTGCCATCAGTGAGTCGGGGGGTGACACTGAAGCTTTCTTT. Translated, it gives CAISESGGDTEAFF.

V is TRBV6-5 and J is TRBJ1-1; D uncertain. CDR1 and CDR2 (germline): MNHEY, SVGAGI. V was clipped by 4 bases and J by 2 bases, with 8 bases between them. The CDR3 has 13 amino acids. The CDR3 region has the DNA TGTGCCAGCAGTTCAGACATCAACACTGAAGCTTTCTTT. This encodes CASSSDINTEAFF.

This rearrangement joins TRBV29-1 to TRBJ1-1; 8 bases match TRBD1. Losses at the gene ends were 0 bases for V and 1 base for J; bases not matched to a gene: 7. The CDR3 has 16 amino acids. The germline V gene has CDR1 SQVTM and CDR2 ANQGSEA. The CDR3 is CSVEDRTGFGNTEAFF. CDR3 DNA sequence: TGCAGCGTTGAAGACCGGACAGGGTTTGGGAACACTGAAGCTTTCTTT.

The gene calls are TRBV5-8 and TRBJ2-7, with a tentative D call TRBD1 (6 bases). The CDR3 loop spans 15 amino acids. Germline CDR1 reads SGHTS; CDR2 reads YDEGEE. With 3 bases removed from V and 0 bases from J, the gap between germline ends came to 13 bases. The CDR3 DNA reads TGTGCCAGCAGCTCAAATACAGGGTACTCCTACGAGCAGTACTTC. It codes for CASSSNTGYSYEQYF.

This chain joins TRBV5-1 and TRBJ2-5, with 9 bases lining up with TRBD1. The V gene's germline CDR1 is SGHRS and CDR2 YFSETQ. The CDR3 consists of 16 residues. The junction had 12 bases not matched to a gene; V was cut back by 6 bases and J by 3 bases. CDR3 DNA: TGCGCCAGCAACACTATACCGGGACAGGGAGAAGAGACCCAGTACTTC. This sequence encodes CASNTIPGQGEETQYF. The full variable domain, its missing parts supplied by reference TRBV5-1 and TRBJ2-5, is KAGVTQTPRYLIKTRGQQVTLSCSPISGHRSVSWYQQTPGQGLQFLFEYFSETQRNKGNFPGRFSGRQFSNSRSEMNVSTLELGDSALYLCASNTIPGQGEETQYFGPGTRLLVL.

This clone was seen more than once but under ten times. This rearrangement joins TRBV10-3 to TRBJ2-7; 10 nucleotides agree with TRBD1. The CDR3 spans 15 residues. CDR1 and CDR2 from the germline V gene are ENHRY and SYGVKD. V lost 10 bases and J lost 2; bases outside the gene matches: 11. CDR3 in amino acids: CASKTGTGEPYEQYF. CDR3 in DNA: TGTGCCAGCAAAACCGGGACAGGGGAACCCTACGAGCAGTACTTC.

V gene TRBV4-3 combines with J gene TRBJ2-1; 9 nucleotides agree with TRBD2. Germline-derived CDR1 and CDR2 are LGHNA and YSLEER. The V segment lost 0 bases and the J segment 2 bases; nucleotides outside the gene matches: 5. The CDR3 has 17 residues. This CDR3 is CASSQDRRGRAYNEQFF. DNA for the CDR3: TGCGCCAGCAGCCAAGATCGACGCGGGAGGGCCTACAATGAGCAGTTCTTC.

V gene TRBV6-1 combines with J gene TRBJ2-7, with TRBD2 matching 12 bases. V dropped 10 bases and J dropped 1; count of bases not matched to a gene: 5. Germline CDR1 reads MNHNS; CDR2 reads SASEGT. There are 14 residues in the CDR3. CDR3 loop: CATRTSGISYEQYF. CDR3 in DNA: TGTGCCACCCGGACTAGCGGGATTTCCTACGAGCAGTACTTC.

This clone was seen only once. The V gene is TRBV2, the J gene TRBJ1-2; D is uncertain. Germline assignment: CDR1 SNHLY and CDR2 FYNNEI. V was clipped by 4 bases and J by 6 bases, with 21 bases between them. This CDR3 contains 16 residues. The CDR3 here is CASSGGPHGPYNGYTF. As DNA, the CDR3 is TGTGCCAGCAGTGGCGGGCCCCATGGGCCTTATAATGGCTACACCTTC.

J is TRBJ1-1 and V is TRBV25-1; TRBD1 agrees at 7 bases. The CDR3 runs to 16 residues. V was clipped by 4 bases and J by 0 bases; unmatched bases: 8. CDR1 MGHDK and CDR2 SYGVNS come from the germline V gene. CDR3 in amino acids: CASSGGKDRMNTEAFF. Written as DNA, the CDR3 is TGTGCCAGCAGTGGGGGGAAGGACAGGATGAACACTGAAGCTTTCTTT. The full variable domain, its missing parts supplied by reference TRBV25-1 and TRBJ1-1, is EADIYQTPRYLVIGTGKKITLECSQTMGHDKMYWYQQDPGMELHLIHYSYGVNSTEKGDLSSESTVSRIRTEHFPLTLESARPSHTSQYLCASSGGKDRMNTEAFFGQGTRLTVV.

The chain carries TRBV27 and TRBJ2-1; a possible D gene is TRBD2 (6 bases). CDR1 is MNHEY, CDR2 SMNVEV, per germline (reference sequence). The CDR3 runs to 21 residues. V was shortened by 4 bases and J by 0 bases, with 28 bases between the two germline ends. The CDR3 here is CASSSNPAIIDIGSSYNEQFF. The CDR3 DNA reads as TGTGCCAGCAGTTCGAACCCCGCCATCATCGACATCGGGAGCTCCTACAATGAGCAGTTCTTC.

The gene calls are TRBV29-1 and TRBJ1-2, with TRBD1 as a possible D gene (6 bases). Germline V gene data show CDR1 as SQVTM and CDR2 as ANQGSEA. The CDR3 sequence is 12 residues long. The germline V and J ends were trimmed by 3 bases and 6 bases, with 11 bases remaining between them. CDR3 coding DNA: TGCAGCGTTGACAGGGGTTTGGATGGCTACACCTTC. As protein: CSVDRGLDGYTF.

The chain joins TRBV28 to TRBJ1-4; 7 bases are shared with TRBD1. The V gene end was trimmed by 8 bases and the J gene end by 4 bases; junction bases not matched to a gene: 4. Per the germline V gene, CDR1 is MDHEN and CDR2 is SYDVKM. This CDR3 has 13 residues. The CDR3 bases are TGTGCCAGCGGAACAGGGGATAATGAAAAACTGTTTTTT. Translation: CASGTGDNEKLFF.

In its sample, this clone was seen a few times. The gene calls are TRBV4-3 and TRBJ1-5, with no clear D. CDR3 length: 15 residues. Germline V gene lookup returns CDR1 LGHNA and CDR2 YSLEER. Trimming removed 2 bases at V and 6 bases at J, with 14 bases between. Written as DNA, the CDR3 is TGCGCCAGCAGCCAAACGAGGCAGGAGGGTCAGCCCCAGCATTTT. It yields the protein CASSQTRQEGQPQHF.

V usage is TRBV18 and J usage is TRBJ2-7; 11 bases line up with TRBD2. CDR1 is KGHSH, CDR2 LQKENI, per germline. The CDR3 has 18 amino acids. The V gene end was trimmed by 3 bases and the J gene end by 3 bases; junction bases not matched to a gene: 13. The CDR3 is CASSPREGAGLAVYEQYF. CDR3 DNA sequence: TGTGCCAGCTCACCGAGAGAAGGAGCGGGACTAGCGGTCTACGAGCAGTACTTC.

V and J are TRBV6-5 and TRBJ1-3; D uncertain. Germline V gene lookup returns CDR1 MNHEY and CDR2 SVGAGI. Trimming left V 6 bases short and J 0 bases short, with 12 bases between. CDR3 length: 15 amino acids. The CDR3 loop reads CASRRHVLSGNTIYF. Written as DNA, the CDR3 is TGTGCCAGCAGAAGACACGTACTCTCTGGAAACACCATATATTTT.

V gene TRBV18 combines with J gene TRBJ1-5; D remains ambiguous. This CDR3 spans 15 amino acids. The germline V and J ends were trimmed by 3 bases and 5 bases, with 14 bases remaining between them. CDR1 and CDR2 (germline): KGHSH, LQKENI. DNA for the CDR3: TGTGCCAGCTCACCTGGGCAGACGGAAGATCAGCCCCAGCATTTT. As protein: CASSPGQTEDQPQHF.

V is TRBV7-9 and J is TRBJ2-1, with 7 bases matching TRBD2. The CDR3 loop spans 15 amino acids. Trimming removed 6 bases from V and 12 bases from J; junction bases left unmatched: 17. CDR1 is SEHNR and CDR2 is FQNEAQ in the germline V gene (reference sequence). CDR3 protein: CASSLGLPGGLGQFF. The CDR3 DNA sequence: TGTGCCAGCAGTCTAGGACTACCGGGGGGTTTGGGGCAGTTCTTC.

Written as DNA, the CDR3 is TGTGCCAGCAGCTCCCCGGGACAGTACAATGAGCAGTTCTTC. Its protein product is CASSSPGQYNEQFF. The chain recombines TRBV7-2 with TRBJ2-1; TRBD1 matches 7 bases. There are 14 residues in the CDR3. V lost 4 bases and J lost 4; bases outside the gene matches: 4. Germline V gives CDR1 SGHTA, CDR2 FQGNSA.

V usage is TRBV7-2 and J usage is TRBJ1-6; the match to TRBD1 covers 10 bases. Germline CDR1 and CDR2: SGHTA and FQGNSA. This CDR3 contains 14 residues. V trimming: 8 bases; J trimming: 7 bases; junction bases outside the gene matches: 5. CDR3 amino acids: CASPDRGRNSPLHF. The DNA for the CDR3 is TGTGCCAGCCCAGACAGGGGGCGGAATTCACCCCTCCACTTT.

This chain connects TRBV5-1 to TRBJ2-1; 11 nucleotides align to TRBD2. The germline V gene has CDR1 SGHRS and CDR2 YFSETQ. The CDR3 consists of 18 residues. V lost 0 bases to trimming and J lost 0 bases; unmatched junction nucleotides: 5. The CDR3 DNA sequence: TGCGCCAGCAGCTTGGCTAGCGGGGGGTTAAGCTCCTACAATGAGCAGTTCTTC. Translated: CASSLASGGLSSYNEQFF.

In DNA, the CDR3 is TGTGCCAGCAGCTTAGGCGGGTATCAGCCCCAGCATTTT. Protein product: CASSLGGYQPQHF. The J gene is TRBJ1-5, the V gene TRBV7-8; no definite D call. With 1 base removed from V and 5 bases from J, the gap between germline ends came to 6 bases. Germline V gene lookup returns CDR1 SGHVS and CDR2 FQNEAQ. The CDR3 covers 13 residues.

The chain uses TRBV7-9 and TRBJ1-1; no clear D. Trimming left V 3 bases short and J 1 base short, with 9 bases between. The CDR3 contains 14 residues. Germline V gene lookup returns CDR1 SEHNR and CDR2 FQNEAQ (reference sequence). Here the CDR3 reads CASSFGRGNTEAFF. The CDR3 DNA reads TGTGCCAGCAGCTTTGGACGGGGGAACACTGAAGCTTTCTTT.